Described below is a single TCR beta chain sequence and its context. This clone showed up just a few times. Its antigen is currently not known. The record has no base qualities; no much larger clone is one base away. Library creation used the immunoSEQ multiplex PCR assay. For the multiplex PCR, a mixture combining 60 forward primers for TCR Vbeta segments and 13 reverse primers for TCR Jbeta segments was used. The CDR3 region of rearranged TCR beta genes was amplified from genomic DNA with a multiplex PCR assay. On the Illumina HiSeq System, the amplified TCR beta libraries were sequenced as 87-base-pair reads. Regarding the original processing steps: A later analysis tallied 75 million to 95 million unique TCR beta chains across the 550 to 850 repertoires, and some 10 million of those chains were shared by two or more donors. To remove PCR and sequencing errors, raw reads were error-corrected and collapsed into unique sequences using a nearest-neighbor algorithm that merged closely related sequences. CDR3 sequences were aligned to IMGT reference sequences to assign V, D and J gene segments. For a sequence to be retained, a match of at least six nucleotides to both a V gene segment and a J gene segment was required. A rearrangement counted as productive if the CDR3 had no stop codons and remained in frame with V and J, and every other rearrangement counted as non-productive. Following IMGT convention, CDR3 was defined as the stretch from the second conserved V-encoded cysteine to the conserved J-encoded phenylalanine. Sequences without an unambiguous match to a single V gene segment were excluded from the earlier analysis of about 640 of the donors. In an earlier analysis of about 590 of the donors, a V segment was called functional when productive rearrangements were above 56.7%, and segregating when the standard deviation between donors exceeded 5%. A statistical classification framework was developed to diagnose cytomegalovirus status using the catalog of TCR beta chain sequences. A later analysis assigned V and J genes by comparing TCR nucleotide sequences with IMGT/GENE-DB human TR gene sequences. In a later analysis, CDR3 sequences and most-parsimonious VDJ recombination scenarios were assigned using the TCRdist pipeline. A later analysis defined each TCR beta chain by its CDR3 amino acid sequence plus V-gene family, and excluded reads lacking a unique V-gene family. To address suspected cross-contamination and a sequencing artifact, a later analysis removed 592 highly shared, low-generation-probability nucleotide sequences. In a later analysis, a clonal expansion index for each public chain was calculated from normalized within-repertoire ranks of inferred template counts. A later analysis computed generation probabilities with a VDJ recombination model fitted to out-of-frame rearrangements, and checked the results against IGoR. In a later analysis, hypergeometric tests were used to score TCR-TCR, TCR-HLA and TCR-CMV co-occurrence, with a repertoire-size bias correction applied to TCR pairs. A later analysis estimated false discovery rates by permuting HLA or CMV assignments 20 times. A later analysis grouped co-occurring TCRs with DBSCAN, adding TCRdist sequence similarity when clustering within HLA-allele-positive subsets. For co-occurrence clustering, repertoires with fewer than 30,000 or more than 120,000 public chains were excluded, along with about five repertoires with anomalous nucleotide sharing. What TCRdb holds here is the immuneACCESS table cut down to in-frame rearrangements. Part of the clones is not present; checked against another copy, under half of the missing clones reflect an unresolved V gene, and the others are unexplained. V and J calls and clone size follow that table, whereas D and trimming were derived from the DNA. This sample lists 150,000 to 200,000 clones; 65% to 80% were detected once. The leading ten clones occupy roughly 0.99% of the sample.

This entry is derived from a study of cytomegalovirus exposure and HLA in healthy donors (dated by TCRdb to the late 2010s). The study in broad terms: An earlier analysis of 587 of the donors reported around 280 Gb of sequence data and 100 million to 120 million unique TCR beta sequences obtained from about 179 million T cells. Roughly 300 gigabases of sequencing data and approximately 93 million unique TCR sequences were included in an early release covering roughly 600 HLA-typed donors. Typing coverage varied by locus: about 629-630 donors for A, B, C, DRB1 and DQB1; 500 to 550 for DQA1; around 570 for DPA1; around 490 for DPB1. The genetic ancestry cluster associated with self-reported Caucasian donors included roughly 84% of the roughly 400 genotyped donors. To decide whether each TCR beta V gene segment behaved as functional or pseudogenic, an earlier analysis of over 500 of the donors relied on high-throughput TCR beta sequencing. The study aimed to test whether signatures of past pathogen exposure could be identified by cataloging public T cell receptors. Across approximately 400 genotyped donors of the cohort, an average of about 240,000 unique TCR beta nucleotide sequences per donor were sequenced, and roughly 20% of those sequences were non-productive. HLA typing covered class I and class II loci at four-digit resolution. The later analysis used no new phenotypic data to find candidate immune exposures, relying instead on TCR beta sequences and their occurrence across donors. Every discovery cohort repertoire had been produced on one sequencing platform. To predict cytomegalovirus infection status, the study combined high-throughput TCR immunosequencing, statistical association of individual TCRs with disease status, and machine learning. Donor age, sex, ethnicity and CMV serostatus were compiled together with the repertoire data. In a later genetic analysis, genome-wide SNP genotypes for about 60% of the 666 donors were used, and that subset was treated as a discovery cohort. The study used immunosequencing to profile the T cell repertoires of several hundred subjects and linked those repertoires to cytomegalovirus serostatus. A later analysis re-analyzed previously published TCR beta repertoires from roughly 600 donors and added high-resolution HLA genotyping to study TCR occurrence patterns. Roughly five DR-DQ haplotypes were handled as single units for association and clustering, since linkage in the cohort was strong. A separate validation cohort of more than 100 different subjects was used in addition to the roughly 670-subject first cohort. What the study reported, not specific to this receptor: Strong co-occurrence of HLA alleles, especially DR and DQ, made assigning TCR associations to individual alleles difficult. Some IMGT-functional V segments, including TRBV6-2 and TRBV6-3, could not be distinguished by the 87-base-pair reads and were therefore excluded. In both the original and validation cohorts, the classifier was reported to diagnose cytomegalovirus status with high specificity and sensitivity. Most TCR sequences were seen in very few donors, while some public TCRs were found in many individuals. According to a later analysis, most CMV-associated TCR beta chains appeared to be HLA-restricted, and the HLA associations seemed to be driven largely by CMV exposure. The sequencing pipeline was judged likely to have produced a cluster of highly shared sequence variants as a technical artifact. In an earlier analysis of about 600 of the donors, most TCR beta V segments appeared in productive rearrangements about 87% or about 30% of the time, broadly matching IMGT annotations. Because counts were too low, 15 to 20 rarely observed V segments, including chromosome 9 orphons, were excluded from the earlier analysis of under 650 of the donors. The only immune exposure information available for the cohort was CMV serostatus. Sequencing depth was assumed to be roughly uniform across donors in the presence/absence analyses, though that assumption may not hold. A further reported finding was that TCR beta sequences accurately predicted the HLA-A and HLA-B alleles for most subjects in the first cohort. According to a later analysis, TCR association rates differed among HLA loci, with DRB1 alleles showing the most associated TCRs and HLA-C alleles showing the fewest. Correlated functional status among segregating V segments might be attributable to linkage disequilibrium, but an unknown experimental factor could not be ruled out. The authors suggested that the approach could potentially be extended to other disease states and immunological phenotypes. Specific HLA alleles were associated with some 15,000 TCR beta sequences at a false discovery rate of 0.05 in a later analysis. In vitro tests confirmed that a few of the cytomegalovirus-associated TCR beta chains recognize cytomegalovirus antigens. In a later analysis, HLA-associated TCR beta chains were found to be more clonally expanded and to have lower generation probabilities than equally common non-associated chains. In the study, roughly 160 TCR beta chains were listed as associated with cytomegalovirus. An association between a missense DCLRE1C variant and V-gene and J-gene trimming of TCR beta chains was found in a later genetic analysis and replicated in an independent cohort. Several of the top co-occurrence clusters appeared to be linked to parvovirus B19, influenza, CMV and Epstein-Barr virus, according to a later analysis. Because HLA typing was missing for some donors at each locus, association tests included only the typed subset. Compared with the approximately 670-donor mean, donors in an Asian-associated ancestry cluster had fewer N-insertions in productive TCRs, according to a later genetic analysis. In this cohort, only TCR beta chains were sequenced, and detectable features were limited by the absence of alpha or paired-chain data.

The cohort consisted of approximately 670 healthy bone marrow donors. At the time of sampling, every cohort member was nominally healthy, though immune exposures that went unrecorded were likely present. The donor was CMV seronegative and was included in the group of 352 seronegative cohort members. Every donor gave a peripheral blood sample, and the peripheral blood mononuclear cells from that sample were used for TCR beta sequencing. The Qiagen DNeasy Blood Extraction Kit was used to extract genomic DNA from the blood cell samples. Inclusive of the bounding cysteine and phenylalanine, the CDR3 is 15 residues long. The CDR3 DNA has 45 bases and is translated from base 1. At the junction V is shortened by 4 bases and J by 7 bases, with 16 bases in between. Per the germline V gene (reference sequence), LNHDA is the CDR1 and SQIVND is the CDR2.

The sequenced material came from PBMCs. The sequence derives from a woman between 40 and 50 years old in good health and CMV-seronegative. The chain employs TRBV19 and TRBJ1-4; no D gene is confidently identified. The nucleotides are TGTGCCAGTAGTACCCTAGACGGTTGGAGTGAAAAACTGTTTTTT. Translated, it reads CASSTLDGWSEKLFF.